Below are 9 T cell receptor beta chains sequenced from a single sample in a study of T cell responses to AZD1222 COVID-19 vaccine. Clones were sequenced by immunoSEQ multiplex PCR, and TCRdb holds only the in-frame ones, with some missing. The table lists under 130,000 clones, roughly 90% of them singletons. The source was peripheral blood, collected on day 0 of AZD1222 vaccination. Receptors were obtained from an adult in good health.

This chain joins TRBV11-2 and TRBJ2-7; D unclear. Between the trimmed V and J ends, which lost 0 bases and 7 bases, there was a span of 7 bases. The length of the CDR3 is 12 residues. Germline CDR1 SGHAT, CDR2 FQNNGV. In DNA form, the CDR3 reads TGTGCCAGCAGCTTAGATCGGCAGGAGCAGTACTTC. Protein product: CASSLDRQEQYF.

The chain links TRBV15 to TRBJ1-4; D is uncertain. This CDR3 has 14 residues. V lost 4 bases to trimming and J lost 1 base, with 7 bases between them. From germline, CDR1 is LNHNV and CDR2 YYDKDF (reference sequence). CDR3 sequence (DNA): TGTGCCACCAGCAAGAAAGGAACTAATGAAAAACTGTTTTTT. It encodes CATSKKGTNEKLFF.

The rearrangement uses TRBV28 and TRBJ2-7; the match to TRBD2 covers 8 bases. The V segment lost 5 bases and the J segment 0 bases; nucleotides outside the gene matches: 6. The CDR3 runs 15 residues. Germline V gene sequence: CDR1 MDHEN, CDR2 SYDVKM. CDR3 DNA: TGTGCCAGCAGTCCCAGACTAGCGAGCTCCTACGAGCAGTACTTC. Its translation is CASSPRLASSYEQYF.

This clone is a singleton in its sample. DNA of the CDR3: TGTGCCAGCACAACGACAGGGGGCAGCGGTTCACCCCTCCACTTT. As protein: CASTTTGGSGSPLHF. The J gene is TRBJ1-6, the V gene TRBV27; 10 nucleotides line up with TRBD1. This CDR3 has 15 residues. V lost 7 bases and J lost 9; bases outside the gene matches: 9. Per germline, CDR1 MNHEY and CDR2 SMNVEV (reference sequence).

CDR3 sequence reads: CASSQGAQRGPYEQYF. As DNA, the CDR3 is TGTGCCAGCAGCCAAGGAGCTCAAAGGGGGCCCTACGAGCAGTACTTC. This rearrangement joins TRBV3-1 (or the pseudogene TRBV3-2) to TRBJ2-7, with TRBD1 identical over 7 bases. V shed 1 base, J shed 2 bases, and the junction held 8 bases outside the gene matches. The V gene's germline CDR1 is LGHDT and CDR2 YNNKEL (reference sequence). This CDR3 is 16 amino acids long.

This chain links TRBV1 with TRBJ2-7; TRBD2 was called by the table and not checked on the DNA. TRBV1 corresponds to a pseudogene. CDR3 length: 16 residues. The CDR3 DNA reads as TGCACCAGCAGCTACATTAGAAACGCGGACTCCTACGAGCAGTACTTC. Protein sequence: CTSSYIRNADSYEQYF.

The chain uses TRBV5-1 and TRBJ1-2; D unclear. V lost 0 bases and J 6 bases, leaving 6 bases between the germline ends. The V gene's germline CDR1 is SGHRS and CDR2 YFSETQ. The CDR3 consists of 12 residues. The CDR3 DNA sequence: TGCGCCAGCAGCTTGGATCAAAATGGCTACACCTTC. This gives the protein CASSLDQNGYTF.

The chain has TRBV7-2 and TRBJ1-3; perhaps TRBD1 as D (5 bases). Germline CDR1 reads SGHTA; CDR2 reads FQGNSA. The germline V and J ends were trimmed by 2 bases and 0 bases, with 11 bases remaining between them. The CDR3 totals 16 residues. CDR3: CASSLRGTTSGNTIYF. The CDR3 DNA is TGTGCCAGCAGCTTAAGGGGTACGACCTCTGGAAACACCATATATTTT.

The chain employs TRBV6-1 and TRBJ1-4; TRBD1 might be the D (5 bases). Looked up from germline, CDR1 is MNHNS and CDR2 is SASEGT. V lost 3 bases and J 8 bases, leaving 22 bases between the germline ends. The CDR3 sequence is 17 residues long. DNA of the CDR3: TGTGCCAGCAGTGACACCCCAACGACAGTGCTAGGGGAAAAACTGTTTTTT. Its translation is CASSDTPTTVLGEKLFF.